What follows are 22 T cell receptor beta chains derived from one specimen sequenced in a study of sequential checkpoint blockade in melanoma. Clones were sequenced by immunoSEQ multiplex PCR, and TCRdb holds only the in-frame ones, with some missing. The sample holds around 8,000 clones; 50% to 70% are singletons and the top ten take approximately 50%. Treatment described: randomized to nivolumab then ipilimumab (arm A) or the reverse (arm B). The source was CD8+ T cells sorted from blood (inferred from file names), collected from a patient given nivolumab and ipilimumab in sequence. These receptors all come from a human patient with melanoma. Some clones in this sample may be carry-over from other donors' samples.

V and J are TRBV11-2 and TRBJ1-2, with 7 bases lining up with TRBD1. The germline gives CDR1 SGHAT, CDR2 FQNNGV. Trimming at V came to 0 bases and at J to 8 bases, leaving 21 bases not matched to a gene. The CDR3 totals 19 residues. The CDR3 DNA is TGTGCCAGCAGCTTAGATCTGGGACAGCCACTTCTCCATCTAGTAGGCTACACCTTC. Translation: CASSLDLGQPLLHLVGYTF.

The chain employs TRBV27 and TRBJ1-1; D may be TRBD1 (5 bases). The CDR3 loop spans 14 amino acids. The germline CDR1 and CDR2 sequences are MNHEY and SMNVEV (reference sequence). Trimming shortened V by 1 base and J by 1 base, and 7 bases separated the two germline ends. In DNA, the CDR3 is TGTGCCAGCAGTTTATGGGGCGGGAACACTGAAGCTTTCTTT. Translation: CASSLWGGNTEAFF.

The J gene is TRBJ2-7, the V gene TRBV14; D not certain. Trimming took off 4 bases at V and 2 bases at J, with 6 bases between the two ends. The CDR3 is 12 residues long. CDR1 and CDR2 from the germline V gene are SGHDN and FVKESK. CDR3 region: CASSRTAYEQYF. DNA for the CDR3: TGTGCCAGCAGCCGCACGGCCTACGAGCAGTACTTC.

The chain carries TRBV7-7 and TRBJ2-5; the match to TRBD1 covers 7 bases. This CDR3 contains 17 residues. Germline-derived CDR1 and CDR2 are SSHAT and FNYEAQ (reference sequence). Germline trimming cut 2 bases from V and 5 bases from J; bases unmatched to any gene: 14. This chain's CDR3 is CASSLNRRQGGVETQYF. CDR3 coding DNA: TGTGCCAGCAGCTTAAACAGACGACAGGGCGGAGTGGAGACCCAGTACTTC. The full variable domain, in which reference TRBV7-7 and TRBJ2-5 provide the parts outside the CDR3, is GAGVSQSPRYKVTKRGQDVTLRCDPISSHATLYWYQQALGQGPEFLTYFNYEAQPDKSGLPSDRFSAERPEGSISTLTIQRTEQRDSAMYRCASSLNRRQGGVETQYFGPGTRLLVL.

CDR3 amino acids: CASSSRTGDSNQPQHF. The DNA for the CDR3 is TGCGCCAGCAGCTCTCGGACAGGGGATAGCAATCAGCCCCAGCATTTT. V is TRBV5-1 and J is TRBJ1-5; 9 bases align to TRBD1. The CDR3 contains 16 residues. With 3 bases clipped from V and 0 bases from J, the junction kept 4 bases outside the gene matches. Germline loops: CDR1 SGHRS, CDR2 YFSETQ.

The chain carries TRBV18 and TRBJ2-1, with D maybe TRBD2 (5 bases). V lost 2 bases, J lost 1 base, and 9 bases lay in between. In germline, CDR1 is KGHSH, CDR2 LQKENI. CDR3 length: 15 residues. The CDR3 loop is CASSPNTRSYNEQFF. In DNA form, the CDR3 reads TGTGCCAGCTCACCAAATACTAGGTCCTACAATGAGCAGTTCTTC.

This clone has just a few counts. The rearrangement joins TRBV7-2 to TRBJ2-7; unclear D gene. Trimming removed 6 bases from V and 3 bases from J, with 15 bases in between. There are 14 residues in the CDR3. CDR1 and CDR2 from the germline V gene are SGHTA and FQGNSA. CDR3 amino acids: CASSPGIRSYEQYF. CDR3 DNA sequence: TGTGCCAGCAGTCCCGGTATACGGAGCTACGAGCAGTACTTC.

V gene TRBV4-3 combines with J gene TRBJ1-1, with D possibly matching TRBD1 (5 bases). The CDR3 is 16 amino acids. Trimming took 0 bases from V and 5 from J, leaving 16 bases between them. Germline lookup yields CDR1 LGHNA and CDR2 YSLEER. CDR3 in DNA: TGCGCCAGCAGCCAAGACGACGAAACAGGCAAGACTGAAGCTTTCTTT. Translating it yields CASSQDDETGKTEAFF.

The chain couples TRBV28 to TRBJ2-7, with D uncertain. Trimming cost V 11 bases and J 6 bases, with 20 bases left between them. Looked up from germline, CDR1 is MDHEN and CDR2 is SYDVKM. The CDR3 has 13 residues. As DNA, the CDR3 is TGTGCCCCCTATTGCGGCCAAACCGCCGAGCAGTACTTC. It specifies CAPYCGQTAEQYF.

The V gene is TRBV19, the J gene TRBJ1-1; the match to TRBD1 covers 7 bases. In germline, CDR1 is LNHDA, CDR2 SQIVND (reference sequence). The V segment lost 7 bases and the J segment 8 bases; nucleotides outside the gene matches: 4. This CDR3 is 11 amino acids long. The CDR3 coding sequence is TGTGCCAGTACTAAACAGGGGGAAGCTTTCTTT. This encodes CASTKQGEAFF.

By sample fraction, this clone is medium-sized. The chain uses TRBV19 and TRBJ1-5; D uncertain. This CDR3 contains 15 residues. The V end lost 3 bases, the J end lost 2 bases, and 11 bases lay between the germline ends. The germline V gene has CDR1 LNHDA and CDR2 SQIVND (reference sequence). The CDR3 DNA reads as TGTGCCAGTAGTATCCCAGGTATGGGCAATCAGCCCCAGCATTTT. It translates to CASSIPGMGNQPQHF.

A few counts support this clone. The V gene is TRBV4-1, the J gene TRBJ1-1; D is undetermined. Germline V lookup: CDR1 MGHRA, CDR2 YSYEKL. V lost 3 bases, J lost 8 bases, and 10 bases lay in between. CDR3 length: 12 amino acids. The CDR3 region has the DNA TGCGCCAGCAGCCACGGTGGTGCCGAAGCTTTCTTT. This gives the protein CASSHGGAEAFF.

J is TRBJ1-2 and V is TRBV5-4; 12 bases map to TRBD1. The CDR3 runs to 17 residues. Germline loops: CDR1 SGHNT, CDR2 YYREEE (reference sequence). V gave up 2 bases and J gave up 2 bases; unmatched junction bases: 7. The CDR3 DNA is TGTGCCAGCAGCTTCGGGGACAGGGGGCTCCTGAACTATGGCTACACCTTC. It yields the protein CASSFGDRGLLNYGYTF.

The chain is built from TRBV30 and TRBJ1-1; tentatively, D is TRBD1 (6 bases). V was cut by 5 bases and J by 0 bases, with 13 bases left in between. CDR3 length: 14 residues. The germline gives CDR1 GTSNPN, CDR2 SVGIG (reference sequence). This chain's CDR3 is CAWATQGLNTEAFF. The DNA for the CDR3 is TGTGCCTGGGCTACACAGGGATTGAACACTGAAGCTTTCTTT.

The V gene is TRBV4-2, the J gene TRBJ1-5; D unclear. Trimming removed 1 base from V and 4 bases from J, with 5 bases in between. This CDR3 comprises 13 residues. Germline V lookup: CDR1 LGHNA, CDR2 YNFKEQ. The CDR3, as DNA: TGTGCCAGCAGCCAAGCGGAGAATCAGCCCCAGCATTTT. As protein: CASSQAENQPQHF.

The chain carries TRBV7-9 and TRBJ2-7, with D tentatively TRBD2 (6 bases). The CDR3 extends over 14 amino acids. V lost 5 bases, J lost 2 bases, and 13 bases lay in between. Germline assignment: CDR1 SEHNR and CDR2 FQNEAQ (reference sequence). The CDR3 bases are TGTGCCAGCAGCGGAGGGCAGGGTACCTACGAGCAGTACTTC. This encodes CASSGGQGTYEQYF.

The V call is TRBV9, the J call TRBJ1-2, with a possible D match to TRBD1 (6 bases). Germline CDR1 is SGDLS and CDR2 is YYNGEE. The CDR3 is made up of 16 amino acids. Trimming stripped 0 bases from V and 4 bases from J, with 16 bases between. The CDR3 is CASSVARKGGSYGYTF. CDR3 in DNA: TGTGCCAGCAGCGTAGCTAGGAAGGGGGGGAGCTATGGCTACACCTTC.

This sequence joins TRBV29-1 and TRBJ2-7, with D perhaps TRBD1 (5 bases). The length of the CDR3 is 11 residues. Germline assignment: CDR1 SQVTM and CDR2 ANQGSEA. The V end was cut by 4 bases, the J end by 3 bases, with 7 bases between. The CDR3, as DNA: TGCAGCGTTGTTCAGGGCTACGAGCAGTACTTC. Protein: CSVVQGYEQYF.

The V gene is TRBV7-9, the J gene TRBJ1-1; D not resolved. The CDR3 totals 14 residues. The germline gives CDR1 SEHNR, CDR2 FQNEAQ (reference sequence). V gave up 5 bases and J gave up 5 bases, with 15 bases separating them. The CDR3 sequence is CASSAPEAGTEAFF. CDR3 nucleotide sequence: TGTGCCAGCAGCGCCCCCGAGGCGGGTACTGAAGCTTTCTTT.

This chain uses TRBV29-1 with TRBJ2-5; 10 nucleotides match TRBD1. The end of the DNA aligns better with TRBJ2-7, so the J call may be wrong. CDR1 SQVTM and CDR2 ANQGSEA come from the germline V gene. This CDR3 comprises 13 residues. The CDR3 coding sequence is TGCAGCGTTTTGGGACAGGGGATGTACGAGCAGTACTTC. Its protein product is CSVLGQGMYEQYF.

The chain has TRBV4-3 and TRBJ1-3, with D possibly TRBD1 on 5 matching bases. Germline assignment: CDR1 LGHNA and CDR2 YSLEER. Trimming stripped 2 bases from V and 2 bases from J, with 10 bases between. The CDR3 consists of 15 residues. CDR3 in amino acids: CASSQTGFPGNTIYF. CDR3 nucleotides: TGCGCCAGCAGCCAAACAGGTTTTCCTGGAAACACCATATATTTT.

This clone was observed a few times. This chain uses TRBV29-1 with TRBJ1-2, with 9 bases fitting TRBD1. The ends lost 7 bases at V and 5 bases at J; junction bases unmatched: 5. Germline CDR1 and CDR2: SQVTM and ANQGSEA. The CDR3 runs to 12 residues. The CDR3, as DNA: TGCAGCGCCCGGGACAGGGAGTATGGCTACACCTTC. Amino acids: CSARDREYGYTF. Based on the CDR3 plus reference TRBV29-1 and TRBJ1-2, the full variable domain is SAVISQKPSRDICQRGTSLTIQCQVDSQVTMMFWYRQQPGQSLTLIATANQGSEATYESGFVIDKFPISRPNLTFSTLTVSNMSPEDSSIYLCSARDREYGYTFGSGTRLTVV.